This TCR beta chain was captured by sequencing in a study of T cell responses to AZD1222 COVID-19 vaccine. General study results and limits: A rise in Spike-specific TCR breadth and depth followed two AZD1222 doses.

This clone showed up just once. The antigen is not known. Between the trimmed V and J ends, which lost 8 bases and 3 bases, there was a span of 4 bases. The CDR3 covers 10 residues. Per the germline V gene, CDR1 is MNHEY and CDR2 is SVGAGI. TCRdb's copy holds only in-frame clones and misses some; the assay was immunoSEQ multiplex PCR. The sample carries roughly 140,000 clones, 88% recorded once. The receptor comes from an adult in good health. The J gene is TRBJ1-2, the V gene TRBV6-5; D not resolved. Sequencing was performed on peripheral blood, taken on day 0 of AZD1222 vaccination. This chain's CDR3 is CASGDYGYTF. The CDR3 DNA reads TGTGCCAGCGGGGACTATGGCTACACCTTC.